This record looks at one T cell receptor (beta chain) sequence and its context. This entry is derived from a study of blood T cell repertoires in COVID-19. Resolution of symptoms, clearance, or two negative PCRs was present in recovered Cohort 3 donors. How the authors handled the data: Counts of nucleated cells, estimated from reference gene primer amplification, were obtained. Profiled with immunoSEQ multiplex PCR; TCRdb holds only in-frame clones, not every one. D and trimming come from the DNA, and the V and J calls and clone size come from that table. Among 200,000 to 250,000 clones listed, 70% to 90% were seen once. This CDR3 spans 13 amino acids. Germline assignment: CDR1 MNHEY and CDR2 SVGAGI. V was pared by 2 bases and J by 10 bases, with 14 bases between.

The V call is TRBV6-5, the J call TRBJ1-2; no definite D call. This clonotype was obtained from a man aged 30-40 years who had recovered from COVID-19. The sample was PBMCs or T cells enriched from blood (not recorded which). For the CDR3, the DNA is TGTGCCAGCAGTTACCTGGACCGCGGGGACTACACCTTC. It specifies CASSYLDRGDYTF.